These 26 T cell receptor beta chains originate from one sample sequenced in a study of PD-1 blockade in classical Hodgkin lymphoma. Generated by immunoSEQ multiplex PCR, the TCRdb table keeps only in-frame clones and is missing some. Of tens of thousands of clones listed, 90% were seen once; the top ten hold around 3%. Stated time point: cycle 4 day 1 (C4D1), after about 6 weeks of nivolumab. Each of the patients experienced relapse following autologous stem cell transplantation, and their brentuximab vedotin exposure differed. Material: peripheral blood mononuclear cells (PBMCs), obtained before the fourth cycle of nivolumab. These receptors all come from a human donor with classical Hodgkin lymphoma.

The chain uses TRBV9 and TRBJ2-1, with D perhaps TRBD1 (6 bases). The CDR3 runs to 16 residues. V was clipped by 4 bases and J by 4 bases, with 18 bases between them. Germline V CDR1 and CDR2: SGDLS, YYNGEE. The chain's CDR3 is CASSPLDSRGYNEQFF. The CDR3 coding sequence is TGTGCCAGCAGCCCATTGGACAGCCGCGGATACAATGAGCAGTTCTTC.

The count of this clone is one. This chain uses TRBV14 with TRBJ1-2, with a weak D call TRBD1 (5 bases). Trimming left V 4 bases short and J 4 bases short, with 10 bases between. In germline, CDR1 is SGHDN, CDR2 FVKESK. This CDR3 is built from 13 residues. CDR3 residues: CASSPGGSYGYTF. DNA of the CDR3: TGTGCCAGCAGCCCTGGGGGAAGCTATGGCTACACCTTC.

This clone was counted once. This chain connects TRBV6-4 to TRBJ1-2; TRBD1 agrees at 7 bases. V lost 4 bases, J lost 2 bases, and 4 bases stayed unmatched. Per germline, CDR1 MRHNA and CDR2 SNTAGT. There are 14 residues in the CDR3. CDR3 loop: CASSVTGSNYGYTF. The CDR3 region has the DNA TGTGCCAGCAGTGTGACAGGGTCCAACTATGGCTACACCTTC.

This rearrangement joins TRBV7-3 to TRBJ2-1, with D perhaps given as TRBD1 or TRBD2 (5 bases each). The CDR3 has 14 residues. Germline assignment: CDR1 SGHTA and CDR2 FQGTGA. V lost 6 bases and J 5 bases, leaving 14 bases between the germline ends. CDR3 amino acids: CASSPGTYNNEQFF. CDR3 DNA: TGTGCCAGCAGTCCCGGGACGTATAACAATGAGCAGTTCTTC.

This CDR3 reads CASSIQDLGVTDTQYF. The CDR3 DNA reads as TGTGCCAGCAGCATACAGGACTTGGGGGTCACAGATACGCAGTATTTT. V usage is TRBV5-8 and J usage is TRBJ2-3; either TRBD1 or TRBD2 may fit D (5 bases each). Germline CDR1 and CDR2: SGHTS and YDEGEE. Trimming shortened V by 4 bases and J by 2 bases, and 17 bases separated the two germline ends. This CDR3 spans 16 amino acids.

This chain uses TRBV9 with TRBJ2-7; TRBD1 agrees at 10 bases. The CDR3 length is 14 residues. Germline V gene sequence: CDR1 SGDLS, CDR2 YYNGEE. The junction had 1 base not matched to a gene; V was cut back by 0 bases and J by 4 bases. CDR3 nucleotides: TGTGCCAGCAGCGTAGGGGACAGGGGTTACGAGCAGTACTTC. Its protein is CASSVGDRGYEQYF.

The chain joins TRBV10-1 to TRBJ2-7; D call uncertain. The V gene's germline CDR1 is WNHNN and CDR2 SYGVQD (reference sequence). The CDR3 is 13 residues long. V was trimmed by 0 bases and J by 6 bases, leaving 9 bases between them. The CDR3 DNA reads as TGCGCCAGCAGTGAGTCGGGCGGACCCGAGCAGTACTTC. Amino acid sequence: CASSESGGPEQYF.

DNA for the CDR3: TGTGCCAGCACCACTCCAACCGGGACAGGGCGGAATGAGCAGTTCTTC. Its translation is CASTTPTGTGRNEQFF. The chain joins TRBV7-6 to TRBJ2-1, with 9 bases that match TRBD1. CDR3 length: 16 residues. Germline V gene sequence: CDR1 SGHVS, CDR2 FNYEAQ. V trimming: 7 bases; J trimming: 7 bases; junction bases outside the gene matches: 14.

The genes are TRBV19 and TRBJ2-7; D unclear. The germline CDR1 and CDR2 sequences are LNHDA and SQIVND (reference sequence). This CDR3 has 11 residues. Trimming took 3 bases from V and 4 from J, leaving 4 bases between them. CDR3 bases: TGTGCCAGTAGTATCGGATACGAGCAGTACTTC. Translated: CASSIGYEQYF.

The chain combines TRBV7-9 with TRBJ2-6; D is uncertain. With 7 bases removed from V and 4 bases from J, the gap between germline ends came to 17 bases. The CDR3 is 16 residues long. Per germline, CDR1 SEHNR and CDR2 FQNEAQ (reference sequence). The CDR3 reads CASTPRTVRGANVLTF. CDR3 bases: TGTGCCAGCACTCCCCGAACGGTGCGAGGGGCCAACGTCCTGACTTTC.

The gene calls are TRBV10-3 and TRBJ2-3; TRBD2 matches at 10 bases. Germline assignment: CDR1 ENHRY and CDR2 SYGVKD. CDR3 length equals 13 residues. After removal of 11 bases from V and 2 bases from J, the junction contained 4 bases not matched to a gene. CDR3 region: CAASGGDTDTQYF. The CDR3, as DNA: TGTGCCGCTAGCGGGGGAGACACAGATACGCAGTATTTT.

V and J are TRBV5-1 and TRBJ1-2; D is perhaps TRBD1 (5 bases). Looked up from germline, CDR1 is SGHRS and CDR2 is YFSETQ. Trimming cost V 1 base and J 3 bases, with 10 bases left between them. The length of the CDR3 is 14 residues. For the CDR3, the DNA is TGCGCCAGCAGCTTGTACTGGGACGACTATGGCTACACCTTC. As protein: CASSLYWDDYGYTF.

This sequence joins TRBV4-1 and TRBJ2-7, with TRBD2 matching 9 bases. V gave up 0 bases and J gave up 3 bases; unmatched junction bases: 3. The germline V gene encodes CDR1 MGHRA and CDR2 YSYEKL. The CDR3 spans 15 residues. CDR3 nucleotide sequence: TGCGCCAGCAGCCAAGATCAAGCGGGAGGCTACGAGCAGTACTTC. It is translated as CASSQDQAGGYEQYF.

This sequence joins TRBV4-3 and TRBJ1-4; 8 positions match TRBD1. The germline CDR1 and CDR2 sequences are LGHNA and YSLEER. J lost 7 bases, V lost 2 bases, and 3 bases had no gene match. The CDR3 is 14 amino acids. CDR3: CASSQWTGPEKLFF. CDR3 in DNA: TGCGCCAGCAGCCAATGGACAGGGCCTGAAAAACTGTTTTTT.

This chain connects TRBV2 to TRBJ2-7; 14 bases align to TRBD2. This CDR3 contains 14 residues. Per germline, CDR1 SNHLY and CDR2 FYNNEI. V dropped 6 bases and J dropped 4; count of bases not matched to a gene: 2. CDR3 DNA: TGTGCCAGCAGCGGACTAGCGGGGGGTTACGAGCAGTACTTC. This sequence encodes CASSGLAGGYEQYF.

The rearrangement links TRBV18 to TRBJ2-2; possible D gene TRBD1, 6 bases. Germline CDR1 KGHSH, CDR2 LQKENI. The ends were cut back, 3 bases at V and 2 bases at J, with 10 bases in the middle. This CDR3 has 15 residues. The CDR3 coding sequence is TGTGCCAGCTCACCGCCACAGGGTAACACCGGGGAGCTGTTTTTT. Translation: CASSPPQGNTGELFF.

This chain joins TRBV30 and TRBJ1-4; perhaps TRBD1 as D (5 bases). Trimming removed 3 bases at V and 7 bases at J, with 24 bases between. The CDR3 extends over 17 amino acids. Germline CDR1 GTSNPN, CDR2 SVGIG (reference sequence). The chain's CDR3 is CAWSALRDSAPIEKLFF. In nucleotides, the CDR3 is TGTGCCTGGAGCGCCCTTCGCGACAGCGCTCCTATTGAAAAACTGTTTTTT.

V gene TRBV5-1 combines with J gene TRBJ2-3; D gene ambiguous. The CDR3 consists of 15 residues. V shed 0 bases and J shed 2 bases, with 10 bases lying between them. Germline values: CDR1 SGHRS, CDR2 YFSETQ. The chain's CDR3 is CASSLVSAATDTQYF. CDR3 nucleotide sequence: TGCGCCAGCAGCTTGGTCTCAGCAGCCACAGATACGCAGTATTTT.

The chain links TRBV6-6 to TRBJ2-3; 10 bases fit TRBD1. The length of the CDR3 is 15 residues. The germline V gene has CDR1 MNHNY and CDR2 SVGAGI (reference sequence). V gave up 6 bases and J gave up 4 bases; unmatched junction bases: 7. CDR3 protein: CASSDPGQGSDTQYF. As DNA, the CDR3 is TGTGCCAGCAGCGACCCGGGACAGGGGTCAGATACGCAGTATTTT.

DNA of the CDR3: TGCGCCAGCAGCCTCCACAAAACTAGCGGGGGGTTTCTGGCGCAAGAGACCCAGTACTTC. Its translation is CASSLHKTSGGFLAQETQYF. V and J are TRBV4-1 and TRBJ2-5; 12 bases align to TRBD2. CDR3 length equals 20 residues. Germline V gives CDR1 MGHRA, CDR2 YSYEKL. The junction had 17 bases not matched to a gene; V was cut back by 4 bases and J by 2 bases.

The chain couples TRBV7-7 to TRBJ2-7; 9 bases are a match to TRBD2. J gave up 3 bases and V 5 bases, and 8 bases lay outside the gene matches. The CDR3 runs 15 residues. Per the germline V gene, CDR1 is SSHAT and CDR2 is FNYEAQ (reference sequence). The CDR3 DNA follows: TGTGCCAGCAGCACCGTAGCGGGGGAGTTCTACGAGCAGTACTTC. This sequence encodes CASSTVAGEFYEQYF. The entire variable domain, with the rest obtained from reference TRBV7-7 and TRBJ2-7, is as follows: GAGVSQSPRYKVTKRGQDVTLRCDPISSHATLYWYQQALGQGPEFLTYFNYEAQPDKSGLPSDRFSAERPEGSISTLTIQRTEQRDSAMYRCASSTVAGEFYEQYFGPGTRLTVT.

V and J are TRBV9 and TRBJ2-7; D gene unclear. The CDR3 loop spans 10 amino acids. The germline V and J ends were trimmed by 7 bases and 4 bases, with 6 bases remaining between them. Germline CDR1 is SGDLS and CDR2 is YYNGEE. CDR3 loop: CASGEYEQYF. The DNA of the CDR3 is TGTGCCAGCGGTGAGTACGAGCAGTACTTC.

This sequence joins TRBV15 and TRBJ2-3; D unclear. The CDR3 consists of 12 residues. Per the germline V gene, CDR1 is LNHNV and CDR2 is YYDKDF (reference sequence). Deletions cut 0 bases from V and 2 bases from J, with 0 bases between. The CDR3 is CATSRDTDTQYF. The DNA for the CDR3 is TGTGCCACCAGCAGAGACACAGATACGCAGTATTTT.

This clone has just one count. This rearrangement joins TRBV2 to TRBJ1-2; a weak D match, TRBD1 (5 bases). Trimming stripped 4 bases from V and 2 bases from J, with 8 bases between. Germline V lookup: CDR1 SNHLY, CDR2 FYNNEI. The length of the CDR3 is 13 residues. The CDR3 DNA is TGTGCCAGCAGTGGGCAGGGAAACTATGGCTACACCTTC. Encoded protein: CASSGQGNYGYTF. The full variable domain, completed using reference TRBV2 and TRBJ1-2, is EPEVTQTPSHQVTQMGQEVILRCVPISNHLYFYWYRQILGQKVEFLVSFYNNEISEKSEIFDDQFSVERPDGSNFTLKIRSTKLEDSAMYFCASSGQGNYGYTFGSGTRLTVV.

This clone was detected many times. V gene TRBV5-1 combines with J gene TRBJ1-4, with D unclear. Germline V gene lookup returns CDR1 SGHRS and CDR2 YFSETQ. V shed 4 bases and J shed 5 bases, with 15 bases lying between them. The CDR3 runs 15 residues. The CDR3 reads CASSLTGVLNEKLFF. CDR3 coding DNA: TGCGCCAGCAGCCTAACCGGGGTACTGAATGAAAAACTGTTTTTT.

The gene calls are TRBV28 and TRBJ1-2; D uncertain. This CDR3 is built from 13 residues. CDR1 is MDHEN and CDR2 is SYDVKM in the germline V gene. V lost 1 base and J 4 bases, leaving 7 bases between the germline ends. The CDR3 reads CASSLLVVYGYTF. The CDR3 DNA reads TGTGCCAGCAGTTTATTAGTCGTCTATGGCTACACCTTC.